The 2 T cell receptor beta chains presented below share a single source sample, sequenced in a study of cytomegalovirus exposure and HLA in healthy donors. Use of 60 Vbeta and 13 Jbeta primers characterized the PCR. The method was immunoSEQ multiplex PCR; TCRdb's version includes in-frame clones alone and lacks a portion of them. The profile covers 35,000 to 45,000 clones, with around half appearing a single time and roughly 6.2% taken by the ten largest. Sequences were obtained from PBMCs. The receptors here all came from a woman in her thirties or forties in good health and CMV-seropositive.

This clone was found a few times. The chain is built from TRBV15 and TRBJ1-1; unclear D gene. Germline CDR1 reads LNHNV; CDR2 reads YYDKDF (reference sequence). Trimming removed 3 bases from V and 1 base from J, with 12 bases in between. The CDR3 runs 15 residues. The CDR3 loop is CATSREKSWNTEAFF. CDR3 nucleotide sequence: TGTGCCACCAGCAGGGAGAAGTCGTGGAACACTGAAGCTTTCTTT.

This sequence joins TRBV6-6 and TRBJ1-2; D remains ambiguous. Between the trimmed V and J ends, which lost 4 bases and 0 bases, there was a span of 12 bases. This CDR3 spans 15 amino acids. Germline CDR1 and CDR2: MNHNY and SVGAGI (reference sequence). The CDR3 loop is CASSSPDTSNYGYTF. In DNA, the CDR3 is TGTGCCAGCAGTTCCCCCGACACCTCTAACTATGGCTACACCTTC.